This paragraph covers one T cell receptor beta chain sequence. Its specificity is not known. The data are from a study of cytomegalovirus exposure and HLA in healthy donors. Study-level information: Of all 400 or so donors who were genotyped, 81% belonged to the Caucasian-associated ancestry cluster. Broader study findings: Specificity for CMV antigens was confirmed in vitro for a few of the CMV-associated chains.

It was with 60 Vbeta and 13 Jbeta primers that the PCR ran. Generated by immunoSEQ multiplex PCR, the TCRdb table keeps only in-frame clones and is missing some. Of 150,000 to 200,000 clones in the sample, 60% to 85% were seen once. The CDR3 spans 15 residues. Germline lookup yields CDR1 ENHRY and CDR2 SYGVKD. The V gene end was trimmed by 0 bases and the J gene end by 6 bases; junction bases not matched to a gene: 4. J is TRBJ2-3 and V is TRBV10-3; 9 bases are shared with TRBD2. What was sequenced was PBMCs. The origin of this receptor is a woman between 40 and 55 years old in good health and CMV-seronegative. The CDR3 here is CAISESNSGSDTQYF. CDR3 DNA sequence: TGTGCCATCAGTGAGTCCAATAGCGGGAGTGATACGCAGTATTTT.